A single T cell receptor beta chain is shown here with its context. The length of the CDR3 is 16 residues. Germline CDR1 is SGHRS and CDR2 is YFSETQ. With 0 bases clipped from V and 1 base from J, the junction kept 4 bases outside the gene matches. The data derive from a study of blood T cell repertoires in COVID-19. The table came from immunoSEQ multiplex PCR; TCRdb's copy has only in-frame clones and leaves some out. Here the sample spans roughly 55,000 clones, around 73% being singletons. The receptor's source is an elderly man with acute or convalescent COVID-19. Sequencing used peripheral blood. The rearrangement links TRBV5-1 to TRBJ1-1; the match to TRBD1 covers 9 bases. CDR3 residues: CASSLAPTGGNTEAFF. DNA of the CDR3: TGCGCCAGCAGCTTGGCCCCGACAGGGGGGAACACTGAAGCTTTCTTT.